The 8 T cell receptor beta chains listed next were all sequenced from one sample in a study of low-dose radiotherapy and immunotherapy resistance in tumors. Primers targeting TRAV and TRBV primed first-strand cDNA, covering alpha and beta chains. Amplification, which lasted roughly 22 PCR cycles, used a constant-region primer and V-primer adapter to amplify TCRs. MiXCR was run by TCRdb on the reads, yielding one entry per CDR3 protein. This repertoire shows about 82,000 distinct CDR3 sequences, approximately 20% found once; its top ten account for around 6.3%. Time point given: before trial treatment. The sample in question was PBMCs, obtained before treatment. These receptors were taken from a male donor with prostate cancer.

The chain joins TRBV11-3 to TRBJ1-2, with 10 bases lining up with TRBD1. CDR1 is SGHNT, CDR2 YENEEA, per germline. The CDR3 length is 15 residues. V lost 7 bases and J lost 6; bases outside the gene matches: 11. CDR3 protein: CASTPDRGRGDGYTF. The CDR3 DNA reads TGTGCCAGCACCCCGGACAGGGGGAGGGGAGATGGCTACACCTTC. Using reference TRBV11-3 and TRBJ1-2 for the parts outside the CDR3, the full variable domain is EAGVVQSPRYKIIEKKQPVAFWCNPISGHNTLYWYLQNLGQGPELLIRYENEEAVDDSQLPKDRFSAERLKGVDSTLKIQPAELGDSAVYLCASTPDRGRGDGYTFGSGTRLTVV.

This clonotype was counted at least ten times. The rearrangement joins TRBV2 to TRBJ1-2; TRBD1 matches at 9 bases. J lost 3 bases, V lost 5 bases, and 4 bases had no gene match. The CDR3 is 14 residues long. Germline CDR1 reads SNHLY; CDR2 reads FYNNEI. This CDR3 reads CASSTGGLDYGYTF. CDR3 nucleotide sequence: TGTGCCAGCAGTACAGGGGGCTTGGACTATGGCTACACCTTC.

CDR3 residues: CASSLGQSYEQYF. In DNA, the CDR3 is TGTGCCAGCAGCTTAGGGCAGTCCTACGAGCAGTACTTC. The chain is built from TRBV5-8 and TRBJ2-7; D is unclear. CDR1 and CDR2 from the germline V gene are SGHTS and YDEGEE. The CDR3 contains 13 residues. V lost 2 bases to trimming and J lost 1 base, with 7 bases between them.

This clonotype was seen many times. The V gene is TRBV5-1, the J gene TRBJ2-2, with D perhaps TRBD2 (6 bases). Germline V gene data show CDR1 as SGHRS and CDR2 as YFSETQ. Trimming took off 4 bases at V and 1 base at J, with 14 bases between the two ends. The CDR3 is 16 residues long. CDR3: CASSLHSGENTGELFF. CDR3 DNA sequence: TGCGCCAGCAGCCTCCATTCGGGGGAGAACACCGGGGAGCTGTTTTTT.

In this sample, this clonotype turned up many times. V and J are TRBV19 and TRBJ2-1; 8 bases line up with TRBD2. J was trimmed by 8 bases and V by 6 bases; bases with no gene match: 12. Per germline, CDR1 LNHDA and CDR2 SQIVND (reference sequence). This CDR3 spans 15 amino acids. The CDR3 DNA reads TGTGCCAGTAGCTCTGGGGGGACTAGAGGCTATGAGCAGTTCTTC. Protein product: CASSSGGTRGYEQFF.

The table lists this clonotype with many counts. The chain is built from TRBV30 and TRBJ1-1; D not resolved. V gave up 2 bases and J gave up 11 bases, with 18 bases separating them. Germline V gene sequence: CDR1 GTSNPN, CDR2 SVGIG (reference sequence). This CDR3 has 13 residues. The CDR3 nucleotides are TGTGCCTGGAGTTCGGAGGCCGGTCGCTCGGCTTTCTTT. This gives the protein CAWSSEAGRSAFF.

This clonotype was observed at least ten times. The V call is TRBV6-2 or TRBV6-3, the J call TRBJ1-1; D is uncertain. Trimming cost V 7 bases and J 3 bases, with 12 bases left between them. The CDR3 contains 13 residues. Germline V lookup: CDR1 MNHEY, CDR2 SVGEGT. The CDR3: CASNRESYTEAFF. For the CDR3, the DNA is TGTGCCAGCAATAGGGAGTCTTACACTGAAGCTTTCTTT.

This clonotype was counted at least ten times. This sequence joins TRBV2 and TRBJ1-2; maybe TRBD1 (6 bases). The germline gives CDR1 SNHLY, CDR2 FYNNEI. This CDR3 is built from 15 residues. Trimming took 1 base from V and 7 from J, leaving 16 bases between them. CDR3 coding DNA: TGTGCCAGCAGTGAAGTAGTGGGGGGCTCGGCTGGCTACACCTTC. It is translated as CASSEVVGGSAGYTF.